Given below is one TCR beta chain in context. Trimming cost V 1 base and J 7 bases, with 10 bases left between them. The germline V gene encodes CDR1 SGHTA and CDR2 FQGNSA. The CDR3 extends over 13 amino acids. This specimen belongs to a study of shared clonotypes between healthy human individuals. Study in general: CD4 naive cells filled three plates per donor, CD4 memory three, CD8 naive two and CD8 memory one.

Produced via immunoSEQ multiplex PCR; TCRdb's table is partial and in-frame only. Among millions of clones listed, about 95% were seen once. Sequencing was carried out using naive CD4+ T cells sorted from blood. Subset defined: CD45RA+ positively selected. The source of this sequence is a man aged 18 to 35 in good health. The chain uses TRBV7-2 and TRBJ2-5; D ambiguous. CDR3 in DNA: TGTGCCAGCAGCTTAGGGATGGTTGGGACCCAGTACTTC. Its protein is CASSLGMVGTQYF.